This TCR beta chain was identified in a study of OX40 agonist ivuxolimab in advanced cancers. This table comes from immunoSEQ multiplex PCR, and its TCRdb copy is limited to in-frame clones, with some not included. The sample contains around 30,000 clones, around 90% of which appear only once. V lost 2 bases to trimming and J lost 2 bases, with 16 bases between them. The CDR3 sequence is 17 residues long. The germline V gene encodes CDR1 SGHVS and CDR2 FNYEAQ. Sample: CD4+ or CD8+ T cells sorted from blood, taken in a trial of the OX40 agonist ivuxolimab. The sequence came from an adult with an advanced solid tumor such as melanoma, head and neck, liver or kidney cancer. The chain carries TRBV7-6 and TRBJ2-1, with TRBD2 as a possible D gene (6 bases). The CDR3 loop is CASSLNIGSGPYNEQFF. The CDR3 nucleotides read TGTGCCAGCAGCTTAAATATCGGGAGCGGGCCCTACAATGAGCAGTTCTTC.